The TCR beta chain under discussion was sequenced for a study of blood T cells in healthy people across ages. Germline assignment: CDR1 DFQATT and CDR2 SNEGSKA (reference sequence). Trimming at V came to 3 bases and at J to 2 bases, leaving 8 bases not matched to a gene. CDR3 size: 17 residues. Using a J-beta primer mix together with a sample-barcoded 5' primer, a second PCR was run for roughly 6 to 12 cycles. TCRdb fed the 5' RACE reads into MiXCR, producing one record per CDR3 protein. This table holds around 1,700,000 distinct CDR3 sequences, roughly 30% found once. This clonotype originated in a woman aged 25 to 39 in good health. The chain joins TRBV20-1 to TRBJ2-7, with 15 nucleotides matching TRBD2. The specimen sequenced was blood. The CDR3 spells CSASGTSGRWGTYEQYF. CDR3 DNA sequence: TGCAGTGCTAGTGGGACTAGCGGGAGGTGGGGAACCTACGAGCAGTACTTC.